This T cell receptor beta chain appears in the sequencing data of a study of cytomegalovirus exposure and HLA in healthy donors. Trimming removed 7 bases from V and 5 bases from J, with 17 bases in between. The CDR3 consists of 14 residues. From germline, CDR1 is MDHEN and CDR2 SYDVKM. Data came from immunoSEQ multiplex PCR; TCRdb stores just in-frame clones and leaves some out. Altogether about 340,000 clones are present, more than 80% being singletons, with the ten largest covering about 0.8%. The chain uses TRBV28 and TRBJ1-2, with D possibly being TRBD1 (5 bases). The sample taken for sequencing was PBMCs. The clonotype comes from a woman in her late teens or twenties in good health and CMV-seronegative. The CDR3 spells CASTPPRTQYGYTF. CDR3 DNA sequence: TGTGCCAGCACTCCCCCCCGGACACAGTATGGCTACACCTTC.